Shown below are 13 T cell receptor beta chains from a single sample sequenced in a study of cytomegalovirus exposure and HLA in healthy donors. Method: immunoSEQ multiplex PCR; TCRdb's copy keeps in-frame clones and lacks some. The table records 100,000 to 130,000 clones, around 95% of them present only once. The sequenced material came from PBMCs. These receptors were taken from a woman under 30 in good health and CMV-seronegative.

The chain carries TRBV5-1 and TRBJ1-5; D is unresolved. The CDR3 is 13 residues long. The V end was cut by 0 bases, the J end by 9 bases, with 10 bases between. Germline V gene data show CDR1 as SGHRS and CDR2 as YFSETQ. The CDR3 here is CASSLDSSRPQHF. CDR3 DNA sequence: TGCGCCAGCAGCTTGGACAGTTCACGGCCCCAGCATTTT. Full variable domain (rest looked up from reference TRBV5-1 and TRBJ1-5): KAGVTQTPRYLIKTRGQQVTLSCSPISGHRSVSWYQQTPGQGLQFLFEYFSETQRNKGNFPGRFSGRQFSNSRSEMNVSTLELGDSALYLCASSLDSSRPQHFGDGTRLSIL.

The CDR3 reads CASSPGWDRLFNEQFF. The CDR3 DNA reads TGTGCCAGCAGCCCAGGGTGGGACAGGTTGTTCAATGAGCAGTTCTTC. The V gene is TRBV7-9, the J gene TRBJ2-1; TRBD1 aligns across 8 bases. CDR3 length: 16 residues. J gave up 6 bases and V 5 bases, and 12 bases lay outside the gene matches. Germline CDR1 and CDR2: SEHNR and FQNEAQ (reference sequence). Complete variable domain (other parts from reference TRBV7-9 and TRBJ2-1): DTGVSQNPRHKITKRGQNVTFRCDPISEHNRLYWYRQTLGQGPEFLTYFQNEAQLEKSRLLSDRFSAERPKGSFSTLEIQRTEQGDSAMYLCASSPGWDRLFNEQFFGPGTRLTVL.

The chain has TRBV25-1 and TRBJ1-1; 8 bases match TRBD1. Trimming cost V 5 bases and J 4 bases; bases outside gene matches: 6. Germline V lookup: CDR1 MGHDK, CDR2 SYGVNS. The CDR3 length is 14 residues. In DNA, the CDR3 is TGTGCCAGCAGTACTATAACAGGGGGCACTGAAGCTTTCTTT. Its protein product is CASSTITGGTEAFF.

The chain recombines TRBV2 with TRBJ2-5; no definite D call. The length of the CDR3 is 14 residues. CDR1 and CDR2 (germline): SNHLY, FYNNEI. The ends were cut back, 3 bases at V and 0 bases at J, with 8 bases in the middle. Here the CDR3 reads CASSEVANQETQYF. In DNA, the CDR3 is TGTGCCAGCAGTGAGGTAGCAAACCAAGAGACCCAGTACTTC.

The V and J genes are TRBV2 and TRBJ1-2; no definite D call. V gave up 6 bases and J gave up 8 bases, with 22 bases separating them. Germline V gene sequence: CDR1 SNHLY, CDR2 FYNNEI. The CDR3 consists of 15 residues. CDR3 sequence (DNA): TGTGCCAGCAGCGAAAACCCGGTTTTGAGTTCGGGCTACACCTTC. It is translated as CASSENPVLSSGYTF.

The V call is TRBV5-5, the J call TRBJ1-2, with TRBD1 matching over 7 bases. CDR3 length equals 15 residues. Unmatched junction bases numbered 10, after V lost 5 bases and J lost 3 bases. CDR1 SGHKS and CDR2 YYEKEE come from the germline V gene (reference sequence). The CDR3 reads CASSDQGGTDYGYTF. In DNA form, the CDR3 reads TGTGCCAGCAGTGACCAGGGGGGCACTGACTATGGCTACACCTTC. The variable domain in full, completed from reference TRBV5-5 and TRBJ1-2, reads DAGVTQSPTHLIKTRGQQVTLRCSPISGHKSVSWYQQVLGQGPQFIFQYYEKEERGRGNFPDRFSARQFPNYSSELNVNALLLGDSALYLCASSDQGGTDYGYTFGSGTRLTVV.

The sample holds one count of this clone. V is TRBV5-8 and J is TRBJ1-5; 7 bases are shared with TRBD1. Looked up from germline, CDR1 is SGHTS and CDR2 is YDEGEE. Losses at the gene ends were 3 bases for V and 0 bases for J; bases not matched to a gene: 0. This CDR3 has 14 amino acids. The CDR3 reads CASSYRGSNQPQHF. The CDR3 nucleotides read TGTGCCAGCAGCTACAGGGGTAGCAATCAGCCCCAGCATTTT.

The rearrangement joins TRBV6-4 to TRBJ1-1; 7 nucleotides agree with TRBD1. Germline loops: CDR1 MRHNA, CDR2 SNTAGT. With 7 bases clipped from V and 4 bases from J, the junction kept 15 bases outside the gene matches. CDR3 length equals 16 residues. DNA of the CDR3: TGTGCCAGCATTCCTGCAGCCCGGGACAGAGGCACTGAAGCTTTCTTT. Its translation is CASIPAARDRGTEAFF.

The rearrangement uses TRBV4-3 and TRBJ2-7, with 12 bases lining up with TRBD1. Looked up from germline, CDR1 is LGHNA and CDR2 is YSLEER. The CDR3 sequence is 18 residues long. V was clipped by 4 bases and J by 0 bases; unmatched bases: 10. CDR3 residues: CASSPGGQGAGASYEQYF. The CDR3 nucleotides are TGCGCCAGCAGCCCAGGGGGACAGGGGGCGGGAGCCTCCTACGAGCAGTACTTC.

The V gene is TRBV30, the J gene TRBJ2-1; 8 bases are shared with TRBD1. The trim removed 2 bases at V and 7 bases at J, leaving 7 bases unmatched. The CDR3 totals 14 residues. The germline gives CDR1 GTSNPN, CDR2 SVGIG (reference sequence). CDR3 region: CAWSTRTGWNEQFF. The CDR3 DNA reads TGTGCCTGGAGTACGCGGACAGGGTGGAATGAGCAGTTCTTC.

This chain links TRBV28 with TRBJ2-4; tentative D call: TRBD2 (6 bases). CDR1 MDHEN and CDR2 SYDVKM come from the germline V gene. V lost 8 bases and J lost 0, with 14 bases in between. The CDR3 runs to 15 residues. CDR3 region: CASEGGVLAKNIQYF. The CDR3, as DNA: TGTGCCAGCGAGGGCGGGGTCTTAGCCAAAAACATTCAGTACTTC.

The V call is TRBV6-1, the J call TRBJ2-3; 7 bases are shared with TRBD1. The CDR3 contains 15 residues. The ends lost 6 bases at V and 2 bases at J; junction bases unmatched: 8. Germline V CDR1 and CDR2: MNHNS, SASEGT. CDR3 bases: TGTGCCAGCAGAGACAGGGTTAGATTCACAGATACGCAGTATTTT. Encoded protein: CASRDRVRFTDTQYF.

This rearrangement joins TRBV10-1 to TRBJ1-1; D is possibly TRBD1 (5 bases). The germline V gene encodes CDR1 WNHNN and CDR2 SYGVQD (reference sequence). The CDR3 has 15 residues. V was clipped by 2 bases and J by 0 bases, with 10 bases between them. The CDR3 region has the DNA TGCGCCAGCAGTGAGGAGGCAGGGATGAACACTGAAGCTTTCTTT. It encodes CASSEEAGMNTEAFF.